This T cell receptor (beta chain) appears in the sequencing data of a study of T cell responses to AZD1222 COVID-19 vaccine. Study-level results: Donors were largely white British and mainly female; clonal diversity was possibly underestimated. Researchers report vaccine-associated CD4 TCRs spanning spike, with dominance at 160-218 and 743-854. Spike-specific TCR depth and breadth grew after two AZD1222 doses.

The protocol was immunoSEQ multiplex PCR, while the TCRdb copy is restricted to in-frame clones and leaves out a portion. Among more than 100,000 clones listed, just over 85% were seen once. A word on this clone: As yet, its antigen is unknown.

The CDR3 is 15 residues long. V was trimmed by 1 base and J by 6 bases, leaving 16 bases between them. Germline V gene lookup returns CDR1 LNHNV and CDR2 YYDKDF (reference sequence). Sequences were derived from peripheral blood, sampled on day 0 of AZD1222 vaccination. The sequence derives from an adult in good health. V and J are TRBV15 and TRBJ2-7; D uncertain. In nucleotides, the CDR3 is TGTGCCACCAGCAGAGTCCCAGGCACTACCGGCGAGCAGTACTTC. This encodes CATSRVPGTTGEQYF.